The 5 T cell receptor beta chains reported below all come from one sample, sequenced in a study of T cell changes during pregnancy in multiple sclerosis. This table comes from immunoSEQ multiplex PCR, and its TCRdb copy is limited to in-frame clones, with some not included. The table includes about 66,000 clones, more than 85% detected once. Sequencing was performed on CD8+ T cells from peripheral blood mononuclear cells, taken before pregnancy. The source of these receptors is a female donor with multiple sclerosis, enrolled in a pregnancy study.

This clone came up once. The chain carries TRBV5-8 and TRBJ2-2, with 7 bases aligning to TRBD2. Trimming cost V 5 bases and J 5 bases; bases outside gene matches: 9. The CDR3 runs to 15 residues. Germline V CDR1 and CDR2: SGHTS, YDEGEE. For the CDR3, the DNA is TGTGCCAGCAGTCGGCGGGGGAGTGGGACCGGGGAGCTGTTTTTT. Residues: CASSRRGSGTGELFF.

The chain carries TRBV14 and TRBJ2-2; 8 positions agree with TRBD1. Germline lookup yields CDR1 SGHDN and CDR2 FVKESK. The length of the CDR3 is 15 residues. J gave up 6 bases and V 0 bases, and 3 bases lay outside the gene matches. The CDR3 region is CASSQDRGRAGELFF. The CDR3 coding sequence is TGTGCCAGCAGCCAAGACAGGGGGCGCGCCGGGGAGCTGTTTTTT.

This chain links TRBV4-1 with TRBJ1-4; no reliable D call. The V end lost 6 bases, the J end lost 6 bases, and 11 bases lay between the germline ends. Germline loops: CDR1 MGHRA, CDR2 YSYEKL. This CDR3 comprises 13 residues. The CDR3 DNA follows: TGCGCCAGCAGAAACAGCAGAGATGAAAAACTGTTTTTT. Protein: CASRNSRDEKLFF.

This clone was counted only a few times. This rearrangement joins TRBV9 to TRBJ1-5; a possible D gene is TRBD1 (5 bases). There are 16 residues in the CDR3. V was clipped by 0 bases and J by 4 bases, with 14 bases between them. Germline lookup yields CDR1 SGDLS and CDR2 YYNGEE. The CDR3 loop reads CASSVGDWGGNQPQHF. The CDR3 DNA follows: TGTGCCAGCAGCGTAGGGGATTGGGGGGGTAATCAGCCCCAGCATTTT.

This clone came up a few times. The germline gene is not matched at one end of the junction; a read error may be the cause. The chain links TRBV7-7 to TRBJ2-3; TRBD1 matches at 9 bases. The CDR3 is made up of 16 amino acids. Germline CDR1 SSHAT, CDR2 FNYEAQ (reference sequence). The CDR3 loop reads CASSSLTGGGTDTQYF. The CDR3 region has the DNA TGTGCTAGCAGCTCCCTGACAGGGGGTGGAACAGATACGCAGTATTTT.